This T cell receptor (beta chain) was observed in a study of cytotoxic CD8 clonotypes in ibrutinib-treated CLL. Overall study context: Samples showed on average around 240,000 productive templates and around 94,000 productive rearrangements.

Concerning this clone: The antigen is unknown.

The V gene's germline CDR1 is ENHRY and CDR2 SYGVKD. V lost 3 bases, J lost 2 bases, and 10 bases lay in between. There are 14 residues in the CDR3. Whole-study findings and limits: Rising at ibrutinib response, clonality subsequently fell back toward baseline at progression. The study found public clonotypes uncommon, contracting or stable on treatment. Collection times varied between progressing and sustained-remission patients.

Measured with immunoSEQ multiplex PCR; TCRdb has only the in-frame clones, and not every one. The sample shows approximately 200,000 clones, about 72% of them seen only once. The sample here was PBMCs, taken after 24 months of ibrutinib treatment. The source of this sequence is a human donor with chronic lymphocytic leukemia. This chain connects TRBV10-3 to TRBJ1-1; D is undetermined. The CDR3, as DNA: TGTGCCATCAGTGAAGTCGGCGGAAACACTGAAGCTTTCTTT. This encodes CAISEVGGNTEAFF.